The next 2 T cell receptor beta chains were all read from a single sample in a study of T cell changes during pregnancy in multiple sclerosis. The data were produced by immunoSEQ multiplex PCR, yet TCRdb's version contains in-frame clones alone and is incomplete. Here the sample spans roughly 47,000 clones, approximately 92% being singletons. The source material was CD8+ T cells from peripheral blood mononuclear cells, sampled in the second trimester of pregnancy. The receptors originated from a female donor with multiple sclerosis, enrolled in a pregnancy study.

This clone was detected only once. J is TRBJ2-7 and V is TRBV10-3; TRBD2 matches at 14 bases. After removal of 4 bases from V and 0 bases from J, the junction contained 11 bases not matched to a gene. The CDR3 totals 19 residues. CDR1 and CDR2 (germline): ENHRY, SYGVKD. CDR3 bases: TGTGCCATCAGTGGGGTAGGGACTAGCGGGGGCCCAAACTCCTACGAGCAGTACTTC. Translated: CAISGVGTSGGPNSYEQYF.

The chain is built from TRBV29-1 and TRBJ2-7; TRBD1 might be the D (6 bases). The germline CDR1 and CDR2 sequences are SQVTM and ANQGSEA. Trimming removed 7 bases from V and 11 bases from J, with 15 bases in between. This CDR3 spans 10 amino acids. CDR3 DNA: TGCAGCGCACTACAGGGAATGGAGTACTTC. It specifies CSALQGMEYF.